This T cell receptor (beta chain) was found in a study of T cell repertoires in cytomegalovirus infection. The overall study: Recently identified HLA-C-restricted CMV epitopes were among the peptides used.

MiXCR was run by TCRdb on the reads, yielding one entry per CDR3 protein. Of around 800,000 distinct CDR3 sequences listed, 30% to 35% are singletons. In regard to this clonotype: Its antigen is not known.

CDR3 length: 13 amino acids. Germline CDR1 reads ENHRY; CDR2 reads SYGVKD. Trimming stripped 7 bases from V and 5 bases from J, with 12 bases between. The TCR comes from a human donor in good health (CMV status not recorded). Some clones in this sample may be carry-over from other donors' samples. This chain joins TRBV10-3 and TRBJ2-1; weak D call: TRBD1 (6 bases). Sequenced material: cultured CD8+ T cells from PBMCs, taken from culture after CMV antigen stimulation. The CDR3 DNA sequence: TGTGCCATCACTAGGACAGCAGACAATGAGCAGTTCTTC. Encoded protein: CAITRTADNEQFF.